This TCR beta chain was obtained from a study of cytomegalovirus exposure and HLA in healthy donors. Whole-study findings and limits: Reports state that TCR beta sequences accurately predicted most subjects' HLA-A and HLA-B alleles. Presence/absence results assume similar sequencing depth per donor, which may not hold. Among TCR beta chains, those listed as cytomegalovirus-associated numbered over 150.

Healthy bone marrow donors made up the donors. Regarding this clone: Its antigen is currently unknown.

The PCR employed 60 Vbeta primers together with 13 Jbeta primers. TCRdb keeps only in-frame clones here, not all; method: immunoSEQ multiplex PCR. The sample lists about 190,000 clones, about four fifths occurring once. Germline CDR1 and CDR2: SGHRS and YFSETQ. The junction had 8 bases not matched to a gene; V was cut back by 4 bases and J by 7 bases. This CDR3 comprises 16 residues. J is TRBJ2-5 and V is TRBV5-1; 15 bases are shared with TRBD2. The sequencing input was PBMCs. This receptor was identified in a woman aged 45-65 years in good health and CMV-seronegative. CDR3 sequence (DNA): TGCGCCAGCAGCGCGGGACTAGCGGGGGGACTAGTGACCCAGTACTTC. Its translation is CASSAGLAGGLVTQYF.